The 14 T cell receptor beta chains below all came from one sample that was sequenced in a study of cytomegalovirus exposure and HLA in healthy donors. The primer mix had 60 Vbeta and 13 Jbeta primers. Libraries were prepared by immunoSEQ multiplex PCR; TCRdb keeps only in-frame clonotypes and omits some of them. The sample lists tens of thousands of clones; approximately 79% were seen once. The sample comprised PBMCs. These receptors were collected from a woman aged 25-40 years in good health and CMV-seronegative.

The chain combines TRBV11-3 with TRBJ2-2; D is possibly TRBD2 (6 bases). Germline CDR1 is SGHNT and CDR2 is YENEEA. This CDR3 has 15 amino acids. Trimming took off 8 bases at V and 0 bases at J, with 13 bases between the two ends. The CDR3 is CASSGGASNTGELFF. CDR3 DNA sequence: TGTGCCAGCTCAGGAGGGGCTTCGAACACCGGGGAGCTGTTTTTT. Full variable domain (outside the CDR3, taken from reference TRBV11-3 and TRBJ2-2): EAGVVQSPRYKIIEKKQPVAFWCNPISGHNTLYWYLQNLGQGPELLIRYENEEAVDDSQLPKDRFSAERLKGVDSTLKIQPAELGDSAVYLCASSGGASNTGELFFGEGSRLTVL.

The chain is built from TRBV21-1 and TRBJ1-2; the D call in the table, TRBD1, was not verified against the DNA. TRBV21-1 is a pseudogene segment. The CDR3 totals 17 residues. The CDR3 here is CASSKGGQGSKEYGYTF. The CDR3 DNA reads as TGTGCCAGCAGCAAAGGGGGCCAGGGAAGTAAAGAGTATGGCTACACCTTC.

The chain is built from TRBV9 and TRBJ2-3, with 7 bases that match TRBD1. The germline gives CDR1 SGDLS, CDR2 YYNGEE. The length of the CDR3 is 14 residues. V was clipped by 3 bases and J by 0 bases; unmatched bases: 1. This CDR3 is CASSAGQSTDTQYF. The CDR3 bases are TGTGCCAGCAGCGCGGGACAGAGCACAGATACGCAGTATTTT.

This chain uses TRBV6-1 with TRBJ2-1, with D possibly being TRBD1 (6 bases). Germline loops: CDR1 MNHNS, CDR2 SASEGT. This CDR3 contains 14 residues. Trimming took 8 bases from V and 7 from J, leaving 18 bases between them. CDR3 region: CASLGTTSRNEQFF. As DNA, the CDR3 is TGTGCCAGCCTAGGGACAACCTCGAGGAATGAGCAGTTCTTC.

About this clone: One junction end does not reproduce the germline sequence, and a read error may be involved. The chain links TRBV7-9 to TRBJ2-2, with 7 bases fitting TRBD1. This CDR3 has 15 amino acids. Germline V gives CDR1 SEHNR, CDR2 FQNEAQ (reference sequence). CDR3 amino acids: CSSSLEGGQAGELFF. CDR3 sequence (DNA): TGTTCCAGCAGCTTAGAAGGGGGCCAGGCCGGGGAGCTGTTTTTT.

This clone was recorded once. V gene TRBV18 combines with J gene TRBJ2-7; 8 nucleotides agree with TRBD1. The CDR3 is made up of 15 amino acids. The V gene end was trimmed by 3 bases and the J gene end by 0 bases; junction bases not matched to a gene: 4. Germline V CDR1 and CDR2: KGHSH, LQKENI. As DNA, the CDR3 is TGTGCCAGCTCACCTCCGGACAGGGACTCCTACGAGCAGTACTTC. Protein sequence: CASSPPDRDSYEQYF.

The CDR3 protein is CAWEGQLNQPQHF. The CDR3 DNA reads as TGTGCCTGGGAAGGACAGCTAAATCAGCCCCAGCATTTT. The rearrangement links TRBV30 to TRBJ1-5, with D possibly being TRBD1 (6 bases). The V end lost 5 bases, the J end lost 4 bases, and 12 bases lay between the germline ends. Germline V gene lookup returns CDR1 GTSNPN and CDR2 SVGIG (reference sequence). This CDR3 has 13 amino acids.

The V gene is TRBV2, the J gene TRBJ2-1; 9 nucleotides agree with TRBD2. Germline V CDR1 and CDR2: SNHLY, FYNNEI. After removal of 6 bases from V and 0 bases from J, the junction contained 6 bases not matched to a gene. This CDR3 comprises 16 residues. DNA of the CDR3: TGTGCCAGCAGGGCTCATAGCGGGAGCTCCTACAATGAGCAGTTCTTC. Its translation is CASRAHSGSSYNEQFF.

The chain combines TRBV14 with TRBJ2-1, with 15 bases aligning to TRBD2. Trimming removed 6 bases from V and 9 bases from J; junction bases left unmatched: 12. There are 17 residues in the CDR3. Germline CDR1 is SGHDN and CDR2 is FVKESK. The CDR3 coding sequence is TGTGCCAGCAGTTCCGGGACTAGCGGGGGGTGGGGGGCTGAGCAGTTCTTC. Residues: CASSSGTSGGWGAEQFF.

The J gene is TRBJ2-2, the V gene TRBV7-3; maybe TRBD1 (6 bases). CDR3 size: 15 residues. The germline V and J ends were trimmed by 5 bases and 0 bases, with 10 bases remaining between them. Looked up from germline, CDR1 is SGHTA and CDR2 is FQGTGA. The CDR3 reads CASSADRSNTGELFF. CDR3 coding DNA: TGTGCCAGCAGCGCCGACAGGTCGAACACCGGGGAGCTGTTTTTT.

The chain combines TRBV7-2 with TRBJ2-3, with 13 nucleotides matching TRBD2. Germline V lookup: CDR1 SGHTA, CDR2 FQGNSA. The CDR3 runs 16 residues. The V and J ends lost 4 bases and 4 bases, in that order; junction bases with no gene match: 5. The CDR3 DNA sequence: TGTGCCAGCAGCTCCCGACTAGCGGGGGGATCAGATACGCAGTATTTT. Protein sequence: CASSSRLAGGSDTQYF.

V and J are TRBV7-2 and TRBJ2-1, with 10 positions matching TRBD2. The V gene end was trimmed by 0 bases and the J gene end by 6 bases; junction bases not matched to a gene: 2. This CDR3 has 15 residues. CDR1 SGHTA and CDR2 FQGNSA come from the germline V gene. The CDR3 sequence: CASSLAIAGGNEQFF. CDR3 DNA: TGTGCCAGCAGCTTAGCGATAGCGGGAGGCAATGAGCAGTTCTTC.

The V gene is TRBV5-6, the J gene TRBJ2-3; 7 bases match TRBD2. The CDR3 is 17 amino acids. Germline V CDR1 and CDR2: SGHDT, YYEEEE. V gave up 0 bases and J gave up 3 bases; unmatched junction bases: 10. CDR3 sequence (DNA): TGTGCCAGCAGCTTGGCCATGCGCGCTAGCGGTACAGATACGCAGTATTTT. Translating gives CASSLAMRASGTDTQYF.

This chain joins TRBV18 and TRBJ1-2; D may be TRBD1 (6 bases). V lost 3 bases and J 4 bases, leaving 15 bases between the germline ends. Germline V CDR1 and CDR2: KGHSH, LQKENI. The CDR3 consists of 15 residues. CDR3 nucleotides: TGTGCCAGCTCACCGGGAGGGGGGCATGGCTATGGCTACACCTTC. It encodes CASSPGGGHGYGYTF.